The clone carrying this T cell receptor (beta chain) occurred once. Its antigen is not known. This entry belongs to a study of CD4 T cells in relation to SARS-CoV-2 and coronaviruses. Turning to the study itself: PBMCs were cultured with antigen for 10 days before TCR beta sequencing.

The V and J ends lost 3 bases and 10 bases, in that order; junction bases with no gene match: 7. Per the germline V gene, CDR1 is SGDLS and CDR2 is YYNGEE. The CDR3 is made up of 15 amino acids. Data came from immunoSEQ multiplex PCR; TCRdb stores just in-frame clones and leaves some out. The table lists more than 35,000 clones, roughly 73% of them singletons, with roughly 20% in the top ten. Sequenced input: memory CD4+ T cells from PBMCs, cultured in vitro. The receptor comes from an adult with COVID-19. The chain employs TRBV9 and TRBJ1-6, with TRBD1 matching 10 bases. CDR3 coding DNA: TGTGCCAGCAGCGGGACCGGGACAGGGGAGTCACCCCTCCACTTT. Amino acids: CASSGTGTGESPLHF.